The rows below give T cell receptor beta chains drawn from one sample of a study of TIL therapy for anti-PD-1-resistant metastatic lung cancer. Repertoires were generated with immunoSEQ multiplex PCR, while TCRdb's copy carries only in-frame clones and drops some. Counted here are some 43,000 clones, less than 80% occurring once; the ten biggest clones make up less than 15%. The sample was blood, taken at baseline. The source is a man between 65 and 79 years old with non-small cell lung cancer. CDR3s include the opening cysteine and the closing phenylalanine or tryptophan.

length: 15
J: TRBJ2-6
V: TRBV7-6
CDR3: CASSLDSSGANVLTF

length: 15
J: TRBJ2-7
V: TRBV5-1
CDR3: CASSLADRGGHEQYF

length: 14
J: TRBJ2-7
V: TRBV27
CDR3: CASSLGTGAYEQYF

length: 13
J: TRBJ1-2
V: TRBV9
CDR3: CASSADSNYGYTF

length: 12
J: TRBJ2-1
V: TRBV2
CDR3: CASSAAGSEQFF

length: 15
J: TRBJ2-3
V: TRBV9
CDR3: CASSVGSSGTDTQYF

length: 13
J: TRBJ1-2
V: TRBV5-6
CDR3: CASSRPGLGGYTF

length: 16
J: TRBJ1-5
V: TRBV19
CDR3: CASRDTGQGRNQPQHF

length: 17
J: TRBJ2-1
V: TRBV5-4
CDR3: CASSLAKPGGAYNEQFF

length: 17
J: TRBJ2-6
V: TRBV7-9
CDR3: CASSLGQGLGGANVLTF

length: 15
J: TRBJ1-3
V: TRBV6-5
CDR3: CASKPPGQGGNTIYF

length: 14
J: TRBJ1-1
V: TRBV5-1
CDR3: CASRTANLNTEAFF

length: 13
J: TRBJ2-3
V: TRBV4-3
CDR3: CASSQESSNTQYF

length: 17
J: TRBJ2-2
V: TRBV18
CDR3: CASSQPGQGIRTGELFF

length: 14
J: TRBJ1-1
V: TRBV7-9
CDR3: CASSPGGGYTEAFF

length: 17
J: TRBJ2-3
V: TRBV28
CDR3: CASSSGQRELFTDTQYF

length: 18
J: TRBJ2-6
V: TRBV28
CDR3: CASSLRTNLRSGANVLTF

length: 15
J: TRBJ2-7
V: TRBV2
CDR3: CASREPGQGSYEQYF

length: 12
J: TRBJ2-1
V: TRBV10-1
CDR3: CASPARKKEQFF

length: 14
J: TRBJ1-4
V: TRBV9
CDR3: CASSSPDGNEKLFF

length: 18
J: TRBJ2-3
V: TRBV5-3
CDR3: CARSLALAIPSTTDTQYF

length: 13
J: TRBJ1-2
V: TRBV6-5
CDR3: CASSLPGPEGYTF

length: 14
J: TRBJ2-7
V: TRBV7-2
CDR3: CASTRTGMVYEQYF

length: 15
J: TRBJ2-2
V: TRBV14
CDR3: CASSQVRGGTGELFF

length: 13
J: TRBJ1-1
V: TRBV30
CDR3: CAWSVGQEFEAFF

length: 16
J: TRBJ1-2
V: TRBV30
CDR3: CAWSPRQGTANYGYTF

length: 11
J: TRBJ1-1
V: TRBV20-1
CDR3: CSAPTSGIDFF

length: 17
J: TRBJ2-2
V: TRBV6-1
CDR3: CASSVRQGSYDTGELFF

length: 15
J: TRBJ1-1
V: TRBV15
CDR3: CATSVVDSFNTEAFF

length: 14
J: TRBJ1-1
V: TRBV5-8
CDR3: CASSFGGRTSEAFF

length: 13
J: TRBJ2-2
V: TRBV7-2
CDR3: CASSPAGTGELFF